This T cell receptor (beta chain) was recovered during a study of T cell clonality in common variable immunodeficiency. Each donor provided about 4.5 to 8.5 ml of heparinized whole blood. Sequencing input was equivalent genomic DNA from CVID and controls. TCRdb keeps only in-frame clones here, not all; method: immunoSEQ multiplex PCR. Singletons are absent from the sample, which has some 53,000 clones. This clone was seen at least ten times. What it recognizes is unknown. Coverage ceases 3 residues before the CDR3 finishes, and the germline J gene fills in the end. Looked up from germline, CDR1 is SGDLS and CDR2 is YYNGEE. CDR3 length: 15 amino acids. J lost 2 bases, V lost 4 bases, and 3 bases had no gene match. The study's findings and limits: CVID subjects shared fewer TCRbeta clones than healthy controls did. Reportedly, TCR beta sequences from common variable immunodeficiency showed fewer deletions and N-nucleotide insertions.

The sample comprised peripheral blood mononuclear cells. The sequence was obtained from a person between 18 and 75 years old in good health. The chain employs TRBV9 and TRBJ2-1, with 10 positions matching TRBD1. The CDR3 spells CASSLGQGTYNEQFF. Incomplete CDR3 DNA: TGTGCCAGCAGCCTGGGACAGGGGACCTACAATGAG.